This TCR beta chain stems from a study of blood T cells in healthy people across ages. The donors, aged roughly 6 to 95, were healthy Caucasians from Russia. Donors each provided roughly 11 milliliters of peripheral blood. Per sample, at least 6 micrograms of total RNA were extracted. A J-beta primer mix and a sample-barcoded 5' primer were used in a second PCR of about 7 to 11 cycles. TCRdb re-called the 5' RACE reads through MiXCR, storing one row per CDR3 protein. In the table there are more than 650,000 distinct CDR3 sequences, 22% of which are singletons. The CDR3 totals 15 residues. Germline values: CDR1 DFQATT, CDR2 SNEGSKA (reference sequence). V gave up 8 bases and J gave up 7 bases; unmatched junction bases: 19. For this clonotype: No antigen is known for it.

Findings of the study overall: Age showed a roughly linear inverse relationship with TCR beta diversity per million T cells.

The sequence was collected from a man aged 65 to 79 in good health. The rearrangement links TRBV20-1 to TRBJ2-5, with TRBD2 matching over 7 bases. The sequencing input was blood. The CDR3 loop is CSPAGGTMGRGTQYF. CDR3 nucleotides: TGCAGTCCCGCTGGTGGGACTATGGGGAGGGGGACCCAGTACTTC.